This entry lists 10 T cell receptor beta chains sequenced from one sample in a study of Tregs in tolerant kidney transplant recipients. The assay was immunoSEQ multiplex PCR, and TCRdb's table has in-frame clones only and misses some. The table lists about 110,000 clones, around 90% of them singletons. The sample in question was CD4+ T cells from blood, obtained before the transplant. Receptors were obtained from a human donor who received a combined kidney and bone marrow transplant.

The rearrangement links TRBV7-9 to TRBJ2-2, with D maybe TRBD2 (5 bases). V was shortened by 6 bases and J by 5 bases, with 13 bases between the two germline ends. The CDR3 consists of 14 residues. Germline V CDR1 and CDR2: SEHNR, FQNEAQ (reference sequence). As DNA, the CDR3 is TGTGCCAGCAGAACGGGGTTGGAGACCGGGGAGCTGTTTTTT. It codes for CASRTGLETGELFF.

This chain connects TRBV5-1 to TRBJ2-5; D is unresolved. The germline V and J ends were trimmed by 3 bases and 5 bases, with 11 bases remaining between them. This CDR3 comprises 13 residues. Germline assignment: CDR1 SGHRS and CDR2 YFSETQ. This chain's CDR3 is CASSSRPEETQYF. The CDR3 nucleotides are TGCGCCAGCAGCTCTCGACCGGAGGAGACCCAGTACTTC.

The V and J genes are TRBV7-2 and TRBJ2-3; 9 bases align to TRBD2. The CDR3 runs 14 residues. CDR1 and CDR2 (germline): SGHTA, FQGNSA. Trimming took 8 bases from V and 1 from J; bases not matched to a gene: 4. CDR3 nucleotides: TGTGCCAGCGCGGGGGGGCGGGGCACAGATACGCAGTATTTT. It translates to CASAGGRGTDTQYF.

The CDR3 DNA sequence: TGTGCCAGCTCACCACCGACTGGGAGGCCACTTAATGAGCAGTTCTTC. The encoded protein is CASSPPTGRPLNEQFF. The genes are TRBV18 and TRBJ2-1; D is perhaps TRBD2 (6 bases). The CDR3 runs 16 residues. Trimming left V 0 bases short and J 7 bases short, with 16 bases between. Germline V gene sequence: CDR1 KGHSH, CDR2 LQKENI. Variable domain in full (rest from reference TRBV18 and TRBJ2-1): NAGVMQNPRHLVRRRGQEARLRCSPMKGHSHVYWYRQLPEEGLKFMVYLQKENIIDESGMPKERFSAEFPKEGPSILRIQQVVRGDSAAYFCASSPPTGRPLNEQFFGPGTRLTVL.

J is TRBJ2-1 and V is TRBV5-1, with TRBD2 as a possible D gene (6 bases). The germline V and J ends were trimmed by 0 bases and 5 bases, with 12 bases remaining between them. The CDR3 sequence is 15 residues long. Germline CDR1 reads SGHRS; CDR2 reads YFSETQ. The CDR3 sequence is CASSLGLAENNEQFF. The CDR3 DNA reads TGCGCCAGCAGCTTGGGTTTAGCGGAGAACAATGAGCAGTTCTTC.

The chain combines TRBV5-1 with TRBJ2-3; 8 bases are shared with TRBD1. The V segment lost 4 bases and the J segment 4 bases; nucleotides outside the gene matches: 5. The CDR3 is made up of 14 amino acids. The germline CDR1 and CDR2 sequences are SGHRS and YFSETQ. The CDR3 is CASSQGQGADTQYF. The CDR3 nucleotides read TGCGCCAGCAGCCAAGGACAGGGTGCAGATACGCAGTATTTT.

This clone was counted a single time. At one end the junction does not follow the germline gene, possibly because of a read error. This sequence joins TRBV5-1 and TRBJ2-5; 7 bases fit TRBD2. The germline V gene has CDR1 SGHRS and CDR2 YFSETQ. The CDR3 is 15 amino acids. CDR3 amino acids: CASRLGGGSQETQYF. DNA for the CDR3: TGCGCCAGCAGGTTGGGCGGGGGATCCCAGGAGACCCAGTACTTC.

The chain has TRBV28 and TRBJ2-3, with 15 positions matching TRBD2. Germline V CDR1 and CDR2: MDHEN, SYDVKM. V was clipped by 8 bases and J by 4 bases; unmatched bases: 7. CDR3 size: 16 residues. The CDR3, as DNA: TGTGCCAGCGGGGCGGGGACTAGCGGGAGGCCAGATACGCAGTATTTT. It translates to CASGAGTSGRPDTQYF.

CDR3 protein: CASNQGVGYGYTF. CDR3 bases: TGTGCCAGCAATCAGGGCGTAGGCTATGGCTACACCTTC. The chain couples TRBV9 to TRBJ1-2; a weak D match, TRBD1 (5 bases). There are 13 residues in the CDR3. CDR1 and CDR2 from the germline V gene are SGDLS and YYNGEE. The germline V and J ends were trimmed by 6 bases and 4 bases, with 13 bases remaining between them.

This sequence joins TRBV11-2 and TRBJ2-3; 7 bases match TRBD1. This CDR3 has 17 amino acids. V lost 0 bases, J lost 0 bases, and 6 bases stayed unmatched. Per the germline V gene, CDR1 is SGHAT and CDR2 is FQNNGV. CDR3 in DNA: TGTGCCAGCAGCTTAGAGGGTAGGGGGCGGAGCACAGATACGCAGTATTTT. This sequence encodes CASSLEGRGRSTDTQYF.